The source of this T cell receptor (beta chain) is a study of blood T cell repertoires in COVID-19. The germline V and J ends were trimmed by 6 bases and 6 bases, with 21 bases remaining between them. This CDR3 comprises 15 residues. The V gene's germline CDR1 is MNHEY and CDR2 SVGEGT. Clones were read by immunoSEQ multiplex PCR, and TCRdb kept only the in-frame ones, dropping some. The table has about 100,000 clones, around 88% seen once. The rearrangement uses TRBV6-2 or TRBV6-3 and TRBJ2-7; D might be TRBD2 (5 bases). Input material: peripheral blood. This TCR was sampled from a man aged 50 or older with active or convalescent COVID-19. CDR3 region: CASSFTAGSVGEQYF. DNA of the CDR3: TGTGCCAGCAGCTTCACGGCGGGCTCAGTGGGCGAGCAGTACTTC.